This entry concerns a single T cell receptor beta chain. Its specificity is not known. Healthy Caucasian donors formed the entire cohort. CDR1 and CDR2 (germline): KGHSH, LQKENI. V was clipped by 2 bases and J by 1 base; unmatched bases: 3. The CDR3 extends over 15 amino acids. This specimen comes from a study of identical twins. A universal primer site was added by template switching, and unique molecular identifiers were carried by the cDNA. TCRdb called the 5' RACE reads again in MiXCR, with one record for every CDR3 protein. This sample has 540,000 or so distinct CDR3 sequences, with under 25% found just once. Study conclusions and caveats: Among out-of-frame alpha sequences shared by twins, low generation probability occurred in excess. These conclusions were based on statistical analysis (cross-sectional, not following the same donors).

The same data also contributed to another study, on yellow fever vaccine responses in identical twins.

The receptor was isolated from a woman aged 18-30 years in good health. Sequencing was performed on CD4+ T cells sorted from blood. The J gene is TRBJ2-5, the V gene TRBV18, with 8 bases aligning to TRBD2. The CDR3 nucleotides are TGTGCCAGCTCACCAGTAGCGGGGTCCCAAGAGACCCAGTACTTC. Its protein product is CASSPVAGSQETQYF.